A single sample is the source of the 24 T cell receptor beta chains below, sequenced in a study of control samples from healthy donors and cancer patients. Data came from immunoSEQ multiplex PCR; TCRdb stores just in-frame clones and leaves some out. The table includes about 51,000 clones, about nine tenths detected once. The sample was PBMCs. Every receptor here comes from a man aged 45-65 years with head and neck cancer.

The genes are TRBV28 and TRBJ1-1; D may be TRBD1 (5 bases). Germline CDR1 is MDHEN and CDR2 is SYDVKM. Trimming stripped 3 bases from V and 2 bases from J, with 7 bases between. The CDR3 has 13 residues. DNA for the CDR3: TGTGCCAGCAGTTTTCAGGGTAACACTGAAGCTTTCTTT. As protein: CASSFQGNTEAFF.

The chain is built from TRBV6-8 and TRBJ2-5; possible D gene TRBD1, 6 bases. This CDR3 is 18 amino acids long. Germline assignment: CDR1 MNHGY and CDR2 SAAAGT. Trimming stripped 5 bases from V and 1 base from J, with 23 bases between. The DNA for the CDR3 is TGTGCCAGCAGTCCCCTCAGGGGAGAAGGGGTAGGCCAAGAGACCCAGTACTTC. Residues: CASSPLRGEGVGQETQYF.

This chain joins TRBV5-4 and TRBJ2-7; 7 bases are a match to TRBD1. The CDR3 runs to 16 residues. The V segment lost 0 bases and the J segment 2 bases; nucleotides outside the gene matches: 8. Germline V gene lookup returns CDR1 SGHNT and CDR2 YYREEE (reference sequence). CDR3 nucleotides: TGTGCCAGCAGCTTGGGCACAGGGGCAGGCACCTACGAGCAGTACTTC. It encodes CASSLGTGAGTYEQYF.

This chain joins TRBV19 and TRBJ1-2, with D perhaps TRBD1 (5 bases). Germline lookup yields CDR1 LNHDA and CDR2 SQIVND (reference sequence). This CDR3 is built from 13 residues. Trimming took 6 bases from V and 4 from J, leaving 12 bases between them. CDR3 residues: CASRSGTAYGYTF. CDR3 DNA: TGTGCCAGTAGATCCGGGACGGCCTATGGCTACACCTTC. Full variable domain (outside the CDR3, taken from reference TRBV19 and TRBJ1-2): DGGITQSPKYLFRKEGQNVTLSCEQNLNHDAMYWYRQDPGQGLRLIYYSQIVNDFQKGDIAEGYSVSREKKESFPLTVTSAQKNPTAFYLCASRSGTAYGYTFGSGTRLTVV.

The chain combines TRBV9 with TRBJ1-4; TRBD1 aligns across 10 bases. This CDR3 region has 15 residues. V lost 2 bases to trimming and J lost 8 bases; unmatched junction nucleotides: 6. Per the germline V gene, CDR1 is SGDLS and CDR2 is YYNGEE. CDR3: CASSVGTGEVEKLFF. Written as DNA, the CDR3 is TGTGCCAGCAGCGTCGGGACAGGGGAGGTCGAAAAACTGTTTTTT.

V and J are TRBV10-2 and TRBJ2-2; 7 bases are shared with TRBD2. Germline CDR1 reads WSHSY; CDR2 reads SAAADI. This CDR3 is 16 amino acids long. V trimming: 2 bases; J trimming: 5 bases; junction bases outside the gene matches: 8. The CDR3 spells CASSEGGGVRTGELFF. The CDR3 bases are TGCGCCAGCAGTGAGGGGGGAGGGGTCCGAACCGGGGAGCTGTTTTTT.

This clone was picked up a small number of times. The genes are TRBV5-1 and TRBJ2-1, with TRBD1 matching over 10 bases. V lost 4 bases to trimming and J lost 2 bases; unmatched junction nucleotides: 3. The CDR3 consists of 15 residues. CDR1 and CDR2 (germline): SGHRS, YFSETQ. The CDR3 nucleotides read TGCGCCAGCAGCCCGGGACAGGGGACCTACAATGAGCAGTTCTTC. Encoded protein: CASSPGQGTYNEQFF.

V and J are TRBV3-1 (or the pseudogene TRBV3-2) and TRBJ1-6; D is perhaps TRBD1 (5 bases). Trimming took off 4 bases at V and 12 bases at J, with 13 bases between the two ends. The germline V gene has CDR1 LGHDT and CDR2 YNNKEL (reference sequence). CDR3 length: 13 amino acids. The CDR3 region is CASSLREALPLHF. The CDR3 bases are TGTGCCAGCAGCCTCAGGGAGGCTTTACCCCTCCACTTT.

The chain recombines TRBV29-1 with TRBJ2-4, with 7 bases identical to TRBD1. Looked up from germline, CDR1 is SQVTM and CDR2 is ANQGSEA. This CDR3 spans 12 amino acids. V shed 8 bases, J shed 4 bases, and the junction held 5 bases outside the gene matches. The CDR3 DNA is TGCAGCATTCGGGACAGTAAAAACATTCAGTACTTC. Translated, it gives CSIRDSKNIQYF.

The chain employs TRBV7-9 and TRBJ2-3; D may be TRBD1 (5 bases). The CDR3 sequence is 15 residues long. V shed 6 bases and J shed 2 bases, with 15 bases lying between them. Germline lookup yields CDR1 SEHNR and CDR2 FQNEAQ (reference sequence). CDR3 in DNA: TGTGCCAGCAGGCAGGGTCCCCCTTCCACAGATACGCAGTATTTT. Protein: CASRQGPPSTDTQYF.

The chain is built from TRBV10-3 and TRBJ1-5; D remains unclear. This CDR3 has 17 residues. Germline CDR1 and CDR2: ENHRY and SYGVKD. With 0 bases removed from V and 3 bases from J, the gap between germline ends came to 15 bases. CDR3 residues: CAISESRSGPFNQPQHF. The DNA for the CDR3 is TGTGCCATCAGTGAGTCGCGGTCAGGACCGTTCAATCAGCCCCAGCATTTT.

The chain joins TRBV5-6 to TRBJ2-7, with a possible D match to TRBD2 (7 bases). The CDR3 runs to 17 residues. Germline lookup yields CDR1 SGHDT and CDR2 YYEEEE. The V end was cut by 1 base, the J end by 3 bases, with 20 bases between. The CDR3 is CASSLIGGGPDHYEQYF. Here the CDR3 DNA reads TGTGCCAGCAGCTTGATAGGGGGGGGCCCGGACCACTACGAGCAGTACTTC.

The chain is built from TRBV5-6 and TRBJ1-1, with TRBD1 matching over 7 bases. The CDR3 is 13 amino acids. Germline lookup yields CDR1 SGHDT and CDR2 YYEEEE. V lost 4 bases to trimming and J lost 3 bases; unmatched junction nucleotides: 3. In DNA, the CDR3 is TGTGCCAGCAGCGTGGGACAGTACACTGAAGCTTTCTTT. This gives the protein CASSVGQYTEAFF.

The chain combines TRBV5-5 with TRBJ2-2; no clear D. Trimming left V 1 base short and J 0 bases short, with 10 bases between. The CDR3 spans 16 residues. Per the germline V gene, CDR1 is SGHKS and CDR2 is YYEKEE (reference sequence). CDR3 nucleotide sequence: TGTGCCAGCAGCTTGACAGCCTCTTCGAACACCGGGGAGCTGTTTTTT. This codes for CASSLTASSNTGELFF.

The chain employs TRBV6-1 and TRBJ2-1; a weak D match, TRBD1 (6 bases). Looked up from germline, CDR1 is MNHNS and CDR2 is SASEGT. Trimming cost V 2 bases and J 2 bases, with 13 bases left between them. The CDR3 consists of 16 residues. Here the CDR3 reads CASSETGFEAYNEQFF. DNA of the CDR3: TGTGCCAGCAGTGAAACAGGGTTTGAGGCCTACAATGAGCAGTTCTTC.

V is TRBV6-5 and J is TRBJ1-6; D unresolved. The germline CDR1 and CDR2 sequences are MNHEY and SVGAGI. The CDR3 spans 13 residues. V lost 6 bases, J lost 5 bases, and 8 bases lay in between. CDR3 sequence: CASRGSNNSPLHF. CDR3 in DNA: TGTGCCAGCAGGGGATCTAATAATTCACCCCTCCACTTT.

This chain uses TRBV19 with TRBJ2-7; TRBD2 agrees at 10 bases. Unmatched junction bases numbered 8, after V lost 1 base and J lost 2 bases. The CDR3 spans 17 residues. Germline CDR1 reads LNHDA; CDR2 reads SQIVND (reference sequence). The CDR3 protein is CASSIVAGGPGTYEQYF. CDR3 sequence (DNA): TGTGCCAGTAGTATAGTAGCGGGAGGCCCAGGGACCTACGAGCAGTACTTC.

The rearrangement uses TRBV30 and TRBJ2-7, with no clear D. Germline V lookup: CDR1 GTSNPN, CDR2 SVGIG (reference sequence). V was clipped by 4 bases and J by 2 bases, with 9 bases between them. CDR3 length: 12 residues. The chain's CDR3 is CAWIPSPYEQYF. The DNA of the CDR3 is TGTGCCTGGATCCCCTCCCCCTACGAGCAGTACTTC.

This clone was observed a single time. The J gene is TRBJ1-5, the V gene TRBV10-3, with a tentative D call TRBD1 (5 bases). This CDR3 spans 13 amino acids. Trimming pared 9 bases from V and 7 bases from J, leaving 16 bases between. Germline lookup yields CDR1 ENHRY and CDR2 SYGVKD. The CDR3: CAIGGGGEQPQHF. The CDR3 coding sequence is TGTGCCATTGGCGGGGGGGGAGAGCAGCCCCAGCATTTT.

The chain combines TRBV7-2 with TRBJ2-3; 7 nucleotides agree with TRBD1. V dropped 5 bases and J dropped 6; count of bases not matched to a gene: 8. The length of the CDR3 is 14 residues. The germline V gene has CDR1 SGHTA and CDR2 FQGNSA. The CDR3 DNA reads TGTGCCAGCAGCCCCCGGACAGGACGCGATACGCAGTATTTT. It specifies CASSPRTGRDTQYF.

This chain connects TRBV6-5 to TRBJ2-3, with TRBD1 matching 12 bases. Trimming removed 10 bases from V and 5 bases from J; junction bases left unmatched: 7. The CDR3 has 14 amino acids. Germline loops: CDR1 MNHEY, CDR2 SVGAGI. The CDR3 DNA follows: TGTGCCATCTCAGGGACAGGGGGCCTAGATACGCAGTATTTT. Its protein product is CAISGTGGLDTQYF.

The chain joins TRBV7-9 to TRBJ1-6, with 7 bases matching TRBD1. V dropped 4 bases and J dropped 9; count of bases not matched to a gene: 6. The CDR3 loop spans 14 amino acids. The germline V gene encodes CDR1 SEHNR and CDR2 FQNEAQ (reference sequence). The CDR3 is CASSSTTGSSPLHF. In DNA, the CDR3 is TGTGCCAGCAGCTCGACGACAGGGAGTTCACCCCTCCACTTT.

V is TRBV7-2 and J is TRBJ2-3; no reliable D call. V was clipped by 1 base and J by 2 bases, with 4 bases between them. The CDR3 spans 13 residues. Germline CDR1 is SGHTA and CDR2 is FQGNSA. As DNA, the CDR3 is TGTGCCAGCAGCTTAGACTTCACAGATACGCAGTATTTT. As protein: CASSLDFTDTQYF. The variable domain in full, with the rest retrieved from reference TRBV7-2 and TRBJ2-3, is GAGVSQSPSNKVTEKGKDVELRCDPISGHTALYWYRQSLGQGLEFLIYFQGNSAPDKSGLPSDRFSAERTGGSVSTLTIQRTQQEDSAVYLCASSLDFTDTQYFGPGTRLTVL.

This clone was seen just once. The rearrangement uses TRBV5-4 and TRBJ2-1; TRBD2 matches at 12 bases. Germline CDR1 SGHNT, CDR2 YYREEE (reference sequence). The CDR3 loop spans 14 amino acids. The J segment lost 5 bases and the V segment lost 5 bases, leaving 2 bases of the junction unmatched. The DNA for the CDR3 is TGTGCCAGCAGGAGGACTAGCGGGGACAATGAGCAGTTCTTC. It yields the protein CASRRTSGDNEQFF.